This is a list of T cell receptor beta chains from one sample in a study of cytomegalovirus exposure and HLA in healthy donors. Repertoires were generated with immunoSEQ multiplex PCR, while TCRdb's copy carries only in-frame clones and drops some. In the table there are some 200,000 clones, 79% of which are singletons. Sequenced sample: PBMCs. Receptor source: a girl aged 10-17 years in good health and CMV-seropositive. The CDR3 runs from the conserved cysteine through the conserved F or W. The order of the fields is clone size, V gene, J gene, D gene, CDR3 DNA, CDR3 protein. The D gene is left open where the match is weak. Clone sizes are given selectively: once, few, many, or a class where the clone is expanded.

>-|TRBV27|TRBJ1-2|-
TGTGCCAGCAGTCCGACAGGCAACTATGGCTACACCTTC
CASSPTGNYGYTF
>-|TRBV18|TRBJ2-3|TRBD2
TGTGCCAGCTCACCTGCTGGGGGGGGCACAGATACGCAGTATTTT
CASSPAGGGTDTQYF
>-|TRBV29-1|TRBJ1-1|-
TGCAGCGTTGATCCGGATCTAGACACTGAAGCTTTCTTT
CSVDPDLDTEAFF
>few|TRBV18|TRBJ1-3|-
TGTGCCAGCTCGCCCAGCGGGGTCTCGGAGGACACCATATATTTT
CASSPSGVSEDTIYF
>-|TRBV7-2|TRBJ1-1|TRBD1
TGTGCCAGCAGCTTAGTCCCGGGACAGGGGTTGCCGGGAGCTTTCTTT
CASSLVPGQGLPGAFF
>-|TRBV11-3|TRBJ2-3|TRBD2
TGTGCCAGCAGCCCAGCGGGATCCTCAACGCAGTATTTT
CASSPAGSSTQYF
>-|TRBV4-3|TRBJ2-7|-
TGCGCCAGCAGCCAAGATCCGGTTTCCTACGAGCAGTACTTC
CASSQDPVSYEQYF
>-|TRBV9|TRBJ2-5|TRBD1
TGTGCCAGCAGCGCCCGGGACAGGGGGAGTTCAGAGACCCAGTACTTC
CASSARDRGSSETQYF
>few|TRBV11-2|TRBJ1-1|-
TGTGCCAGCAGCTCCGTCCGGGGGACGAACACTGAAGCTTTCTTT
CASSSVRGTNTEAFF
>-|TRBV19|TRBJ2-3|-
TGTGCCAGTAGTATTCCGGACACCTGGGATACGCAGTATTTT
CASSIPDTWDTQYF
>-|TRBV4-1|TRBJ2-6|TRBD1
TGCGCCAGCAGCCAACGACCCGGGGACAGGGGCTCTGGGGCCAACGTCCTGACTTTC
CASSQRPGDRGSGANVLTF
>-|TRBV7-9|TRBJ2-7|-
TGTGCCAGCAGCTCCTCAGACTACGAGCAGTACTTC
CASSSSDYEQYF
>-|TRBV6-6|TRBJ1-1|TRBD1
TGTGCCAGCAGCCCTGACAGGGTTCGGACTGAAGCTTTCTTT
CASSPDRVRTEAFF
>-|TRBV20-1|TRBJ2-7|-
TGCAGTGCTAGAAAGAGTGTCGAGCAGTACTTC
CSARKSVEQYF
>-|TRBV9|TRBJ2-4|TRBD1
TGTGCCAGCAGCCCGGGACAGGGGGCGGTTGTAGCCAAAAACATTCAGTACTTC
CASSPGQGAVVAKNIQYF
>once|TRBV4-1|TRBJ2-7|TRBD1
TGCGCCAGCAGCCAACTGACAGGGGTTTACTACGAGCAGTACTTC
CASSQLTGVYYEQYF
>-|TRBV7-9|TRBJ1-2|-
TGTGCCAGCAGCTTTTCAGGGGCGGGTTATGGCTACACCTTC
CASSFSGAGYGYTF
>-|TRBV27|TRBJ2-1|TRBD2
TGTGCCAGCAGTTTATCGCGGGGGTCCAATGAGCAGTTCTTC
CASSLSRGSNEQFF
>-|TRBV29-1|TRBJ2-3|TRBD2
TGCAGCGTCGCCGTCCTAGCGGGGGCCCTCACAGATACGCAGTATTTT
CSVAVLAGALTDTQYF
>once|TRBV19|TRBJ1-2|TRBD1
TGTGCCAGTAGTACACAGGGGACTAACTATGGCTACACCTTC
CASSTQGTNYGYTF
>-|TRBV7-2|TRBJ1-2|TRBD1
TGTGCCAGCAGCCCGGGGACAGGGTCTGGCTACACCTTC
CASSPGTGSGYTF
>-|TRBV6-1|TRBJ2-5|-
TGTGCCAGCACCGGAGGACTTCTAGGGACCCAGTACTTC
CASTGGLLGTQYF
>-|TRBV7-2|TRBJ2-1|TRBD2
TGTGCCAGCAGCTTAATCCTAGCGGGGGGAAGGGAGCAGTTCTTC
CASSLILAGGREQFF
>-|TRBV13|TRBJ1-4|TRBD1
TGTGCCAGGACAGGGGGCGATGAAAAACTGTTTTTT
CARTGGDEKLFF
>-|TRBV6-5|TRBJ1-5|-
TGTGCCAGCAGTTACTCTTCCTATAGCAATCAGCCCCAGCATTTT
CASSYSSYSNQPQHF
>-|TRBV5-4|TRBJ2-7|-
TGTGCCAGCAGCAAACAGGGTTCCTACGAGCAGTACTTC
CASSKQGSYEQYF
>-|TRBV4-1|TRBJ1-2|-
TGCGCCAGCAGCCAAGAAACAGCAGCTAACTATGGCTACACCTTC
CASSQETAANYGYTF
>-|TRBV27|TRBJ2-4|TRBD2
TGTGCCAGCGGGAGGGGTTTGGGCATTCAGTACTTC
CASGRGLGIQYF
>-|TRBV15|TRBJ1-5|TRBD1
TGTGCCACCAGTACCGGACAGGTCCAATATCAGCCCCAGCATTTT
CATSTGQVQYQPQHF
>few|TRBV7-9|TRBJ1-4|-
TGTGCCAGCAGCCAGGGCTTAGCTAATGAAAAACTGTTTTTT
CASSQGLANEKLFF
>-|TRBV9|TRBJ1-3|-
TGTGCCAGCAGCGTAGCTACCCGGAGCTCTGGAAACACCATATATTTT
CASSVATRSSGNTIYF
>-|TRBV7-4|TRBJ2-4|TRBD2
TGTGCCAGCAGCGGGGGGGACGCCAAAAACATTCAGTACTTC
CASSGGDAKNIQYF
>-|TRBV12-5|TRBJ2-1|TRBD2
TGTGCTAGTGGTGGTAGCGGGGGGGCTTACAATGAGCAGTTCTTC
CASGGSGGAYNEQFF
>-|TRBV7-8|TRBJ2-6|-
TGTGCCAGCAGTTTAGTTACGGGATCTGGGGCCAACGTCCTGACTTTC
CASSLVTGSGANVLTF
>-|TRBV5-1|TRBJ2-3|TRBD2
TGCGCCAGCAGCGAGGGACTAGCGGGGGGGCGGGCAGATACGCAGTATTTT
CASSEGLAGGRADTQYF
>-|TRBV5-4|TRBJ1-6|-
TGTGCCAGCAGGCCCCGGGGGGGTTCACCCCTCCACTTT
CASRPRGGSPLHF
>-|TRBV11-2|TRBJ1-2|TRBD1
TGTGCCAGCAGCTCCTACAGGGGACCCTATGGCTACACCTTC
CASSSYRGPYGYTF